This T cell receptor beta chain was sequenced during a study of T cells in Graves' hyperthyroidism and ophthalmopathy. Findings and caveats of the study: The model's output predicted ophthalmopathy at a median of about 5.9 months prior to onset. Most expanded thyroid clonotypes above 0.001 recurred in blood.

The CDR3 totals 14 residues. The germline gives CDR1 SNHLY, CDR2 FYNNEI. The V gene lost 7 bases and the J gene lost 1 base, with 10 bases spanning the gap. Of note for this clonotype: The antigen is unknown.

Amplified TCR beta CDR3 regions came from RNA transcripts. HTBI primers were used for first-round RT-PCR of the TCR CDR3. In TCRdb, the multiplex PCR reads were re-called with MiXCR into one record per CDR3 protein. The sample lists approximately 400,000 distinct CDR3 sequences; approximately 17% were seen once. The chain recombines TRBV2 with TRBJ2-2, with D tentatively TRBD1 (5 bases). The material sequenced was blood. The receptor was derived from a man in his late teens or twenties with Graves' ophthalmopathy. The CDR3 region has the DNA TGTGCCAGCAACCCTCAGGGGAACACCGGGGAGCTGTTTTTT. Its protein is CASNPQGNTGELFF.